Reported below is one TCR beta chain. Its specificity is not known. The CDR3 has 14 residues. V lost 3 bases to trimming and J lost 4 bases, with 12 bases between them. Germline CDR1 is MNHEY and CDR2 is SMNVEV (reference sequence). This specimen comes from a study of shared clonotypes between healthy human individuals. Authors' methods: Filtering differed since immunoSEQ provided only junctions, with no quality scores. This table comes from immunoSEQ multiplex PCR, and its TCRdb copy is limited to in-frame clones, with some not included. V and J calls and clone size are given by that table; D and trimming were obtained from the DNA. The sample has roughly 480,000 clones, 79% seen once. Regarding the study as a whole: There were few donors, and this limited the genetic and exposure-history diversity represented.

The clonotype comes from a middle-aged woman in good health. Some clones in this sample may be carry-over from other donors' samples. Input material: PBMCs. This chain joins TRBV27 and TRBJ1-2; D remains unclear. For the CDR3, the DNA is TGTGCCAGCAGTTTTGATCCCCCTCTCTATGGCTACACCTTC. It codes for CASSFDPPLYGYTF.